A single sample is the source of the 2 T cell receptor beta chains below, sequenced in a study of cytomegalovirus exposure and HLA in healthy donors. PCR used 60 Vbeta primers and 13 Jbeta primers. Using immunoSEQ multiplex PCR, the repertoire was profiled, and TCRdb retains in-frame clones only, with some absent. This table has 110,000 or so clones, 12% to 15% appearing once. The sequenced material came from PBMCs. These receptors all stem from a female donor in good health and CMV-seronegative.

The gene calls are TRBV29-1 and TRBJ2-6; the D is unclear. This CDR3 spans 14 amino acids. Trimming removed 3 bases at V and 2 bases at J, with 8 bases between. Germline CDR1 and CDR2: SQVTM and ANQGSEA. This chain's CDR3 is CSVDEAAGANVLTF. CDR3 DNA sequence: TGCAGCGTTGACGAGGCAGCTGGGGCCAACGTCCTGACTTTC.

The chain employs TRBV5-1 and TRBJ2-7; D is possibly TRBD1 (8 bases). This CDR3 is built from 16 residues. CDR1 is SGHRS and CDR2 is YFSETQ in the germline V gene. V was pared by 4 bases and J by 3 bases, with 20 bases between. The CDR3 loop is CASSGRTGRALYEQYF. The CDR3 DNA follows: TGCGCCAGCAGCGGGCGGACAGGGAGGGCACTCTACGAGCAGTACTTC.